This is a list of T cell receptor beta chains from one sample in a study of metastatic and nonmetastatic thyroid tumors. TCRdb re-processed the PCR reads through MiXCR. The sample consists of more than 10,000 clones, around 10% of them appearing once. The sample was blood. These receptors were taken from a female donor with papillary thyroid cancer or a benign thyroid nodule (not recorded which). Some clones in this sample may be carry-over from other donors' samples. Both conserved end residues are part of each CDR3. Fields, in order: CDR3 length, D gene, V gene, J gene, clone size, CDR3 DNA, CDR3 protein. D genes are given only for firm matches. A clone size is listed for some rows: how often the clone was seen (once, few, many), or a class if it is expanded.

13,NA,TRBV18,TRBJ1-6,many,TGTGCCAGCTCACCATCAGTAGATTCACCCCTCCACTTT,CASSPSVDSPLHF
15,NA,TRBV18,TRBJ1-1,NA,TGTGCCAGCTCACCGGTCGGCGACATGAACACTGAAGCTTTCTTT,CASSPVGDMNTEAFF
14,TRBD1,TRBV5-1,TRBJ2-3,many,TGCGCCAGCAGCTCCAGGGGGAGCACAGATACGCAGTATTTT,CASSSRGSTDTQYF
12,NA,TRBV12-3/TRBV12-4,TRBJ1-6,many,TGTGCCAGCAGTTTGGCTTTTCAGCCCCTCCACTTT,CASSLAFQPLHF
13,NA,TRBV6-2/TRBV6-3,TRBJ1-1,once,TGTGCCATCAGCACGGAGTGTAACAATGAAGCTTTCTTT,CAISTECNNEAFF
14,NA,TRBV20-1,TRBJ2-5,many,TGCAGTGCTAGTTGGGGGTACTACCAAGAGACCCAGTACTTC,CSASWGYYQETQYF
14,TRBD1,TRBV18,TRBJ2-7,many,TGTGCCAGCTCCCCGGGACAGGGATCTTACGAGCAGTACTTC,CASSPGQGSYEQYF
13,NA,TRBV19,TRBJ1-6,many,TGTGCCAGTAGCCCGAGGGAGGCCGGCCATCTCCACTTT,CASSPREAGHLHF
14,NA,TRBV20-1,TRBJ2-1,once,TGCAGTGCTATAGATTGTAGGGCCAACAATGAGCAGTTCTTC,CSAIDCRANNEQFF
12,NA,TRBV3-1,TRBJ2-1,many,TGTGCCAGCAGCCAAGACAGCCATGAGCAGTTCTTC,CASSQDSHEQFF
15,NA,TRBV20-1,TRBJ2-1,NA,TGCAGTGCTAGAGATCGTAGCTGGGGGTACAACGAGCAGTTCTTC,CSARDRSWGYNEQFF
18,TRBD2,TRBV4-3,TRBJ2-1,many,TGCGCCAGCAGCCAAGGGCTAGCGGGAGGACTATCCTACAATGAGCAGTTCTTC,CASSQGLAGGLSYNEQFF
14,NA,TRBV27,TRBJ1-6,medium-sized,TGTGCCAGCAGTTTCAGGGAAGGGGTGGCACCCCTCCACTTT,CASSFREGVAPLHF
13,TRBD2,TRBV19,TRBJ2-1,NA,TGTGCCAGTAGTTTCGGGACTAGCGGTGAGCAGTTCTTC,CASSFGTSGEQFF
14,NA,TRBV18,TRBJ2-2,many,TGTGCCAGCTCACCATTACCGCGGGCCGGGGAGCTGTTTTTT,CASSPLPRAGELFF
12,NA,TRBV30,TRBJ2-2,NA,TGTGCCTGGAGACCCCGAAGTGGGGAGCCGTTCTTT,CAWRPRSGEPFF
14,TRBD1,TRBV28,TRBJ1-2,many,TGTGCCAGCCGTCCGGGACAGGGTGTCTTGGGCTACACCTTC,CASRPGQGVLGYTF
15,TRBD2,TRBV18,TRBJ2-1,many,TGTGCCAGCTCATCGTCTAGCGGGGGAGAGGGTGAGCAGTTCTTC,CASSSSSGGEGEQFF
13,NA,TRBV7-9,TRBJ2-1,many,TGTGCCAGCAGCCCAGTCCGACTAAATGAGCAGTTCTTC,CASSPVRLNEQFF
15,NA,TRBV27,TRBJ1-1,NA,TGTGCCAGCAGTTCCCCCTGGGGGGTCACGACTGAAGCTTTCTTT,CASSSPWGVTTEAFF
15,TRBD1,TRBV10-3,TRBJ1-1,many,TGTGCCATCAGTTTAAAAGGGGGCCTTGACACTGAAGCTTTCTTT,CAISLKGGLDTEAFF
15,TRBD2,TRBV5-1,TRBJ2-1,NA,TGCGCCAGCAGCTTGGGATCTAGCGGTTACAATGAGCAGTTCTTC,CASSLGSSGYNEQFF
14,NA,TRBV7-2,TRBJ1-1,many,TGTGCCAGCAGCCGATTGACAGGACCCACTGAAGCTTTCTTT,CASSRLTGPTEAFF
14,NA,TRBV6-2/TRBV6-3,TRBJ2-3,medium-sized,TGTGCCAGCAGTTACTCGTCGGAGGCAGATACGCAGTATTTT,CASSYSSEADTQYF
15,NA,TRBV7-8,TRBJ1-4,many,TGTGCCAGCAGCACCCGGGACACTCAGACGGAAAAACTGTTTTTT,CASSTRDTQTEKLFF
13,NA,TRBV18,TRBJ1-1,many,TGTGCCAGCTTTAAACTGGGGAACACTGAAGCTTTCTTT,CASFKLGNTEAFF
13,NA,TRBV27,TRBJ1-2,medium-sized,TGTGCCAGCAGTCGCAGGGGCGACTATGGCTACACCTTC,CASSRRGDYGYTF
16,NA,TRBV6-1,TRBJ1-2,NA,TGTGCCAGCAGTATAAATTTAGTATTATCCACTCCCGGCTACACCTTC,CASSINLVLSTPGYTF
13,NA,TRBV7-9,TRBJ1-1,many,TGTGCCAGCAGTTTAGACGGAGACACTGAAGCTTTCTTT,CASSLDGDTEAFF
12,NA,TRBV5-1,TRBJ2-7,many,TGCGCCAGCAGCTTGGGGGCCTACGAGCAGTACTTC,CASSLGAYEQYF
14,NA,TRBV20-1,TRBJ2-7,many,TGCAGTGCTAGAGCGGGGTTTCCCCTCTACGAGCAGTACTTC,CSARAGFPLYEQYF
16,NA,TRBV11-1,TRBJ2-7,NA,TGTGCCAGCAGCCTGGGGCTGGGGTCGGCGCTCTACGAGCAGTACTTC,CASSLGLGSALYEQYF
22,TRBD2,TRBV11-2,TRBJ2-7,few,TGTGCCAGCAGCTTAGATCTTTGCGCCTTATGGCCCGTTAGCGGGAGAGGAAACGAGCAGTACTTC,CASSLDLCALWPVSGRGNEQYF
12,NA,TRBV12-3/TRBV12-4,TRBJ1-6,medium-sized,TGTGCCAGCAGTTCGGTGAGGGGGCCCCTCCACTTT,CASSSVRGPLHF
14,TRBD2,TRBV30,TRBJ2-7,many,TGTGCCTGGAACCCTAGCGGGACCCTCCACGAGCAGTACTTC,CAWNPSGTLHEQYF
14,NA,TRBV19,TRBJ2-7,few,TGTGCCAGTAGTATATCACAGACAAGCTACGAGCAGTACTTC,CASSISQTSYEQYF
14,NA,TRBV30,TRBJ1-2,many,TGTGCCTGGAGTGTACAAGGGGGTAACTATGGCTACACCTTC,CAWSVQGGNYGYTF
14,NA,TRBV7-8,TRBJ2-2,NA,TGTGCCAGCAGCCCAGTGAGGGGCGCCGGGGAGCTGTTTTTT,CASSPVRGAGELFF
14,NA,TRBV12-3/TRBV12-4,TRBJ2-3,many,TGTGCCAGCAGGCGCGGACTGAGCACAGATACGCAGTATTTT,CASRRGLSTDTQYF
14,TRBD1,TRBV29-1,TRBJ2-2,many,TGCAGCCCATACCACAGGGGCGCAGCCGGGGAGCTGTTTTTT,CSPYHRGAAGELFF
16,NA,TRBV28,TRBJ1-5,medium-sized,TGTGCCAGCAGTTATATGAGGGGTCTTAGCAATCAGCCCCAGCATTTT,CASSYMRGLSNQPQHF
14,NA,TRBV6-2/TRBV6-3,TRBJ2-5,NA,TGTGCCAGCAGTTACTCGGCGAACGGGGAGACCCAGTACTTC,CASSYSANGETQYF
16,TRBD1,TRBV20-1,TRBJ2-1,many,TGCAGTGCTACCCCCCTGACAGGGAGCTCCTACAATGAGCAGTTCTTC,CSATPLTGSSYNEQFF
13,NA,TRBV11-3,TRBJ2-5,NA,TGTGCCAGCAGCTCGGGATCTAAAGAGACCCAGTACTTC,CASSSGSKETQYF
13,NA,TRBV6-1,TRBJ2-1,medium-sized,TGTGCCAGCAGTCTAACTATCCTAAATGAGCAGTTCTTC,CASSLTILNEQFF